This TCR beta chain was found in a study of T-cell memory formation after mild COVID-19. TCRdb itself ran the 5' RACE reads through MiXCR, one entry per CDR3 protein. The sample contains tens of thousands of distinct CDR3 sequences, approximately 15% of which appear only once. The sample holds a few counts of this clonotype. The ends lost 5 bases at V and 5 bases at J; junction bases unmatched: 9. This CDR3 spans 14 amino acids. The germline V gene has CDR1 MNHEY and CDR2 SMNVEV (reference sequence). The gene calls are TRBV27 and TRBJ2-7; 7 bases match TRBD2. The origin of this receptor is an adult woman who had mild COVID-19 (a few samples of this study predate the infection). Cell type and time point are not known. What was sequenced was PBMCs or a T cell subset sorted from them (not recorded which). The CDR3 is CASSSGTSVNEQYF. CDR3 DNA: TGTGCCAGCAGTAGCGGGACGAGCGTAAACGAGCAGTACTTC.